This T cell receptor beta chain was observed in a study of shared clonotypes between healthy human individuals. Here immunoSEQ multiplex PCR was the method, and the copy in TCRdb shows in-frame clones only, minus some. Of 2 million to 2.5 million clones listed, more than 85% are singletons. CDR1 is MRHNA, CDR2 SNTAGT, per germline. The ends lost 6 bases at V and 8 bases at J; junction bases unmatched: 5. CDR3 length: 13 residues. Study-level points and caveats: Rarefaction indicated that sorted-subset sequencing remained incomplete although depth was large.

Notes on this clone: The antigen is undetermined.

The receptor was derived from a man in his late teens or twenties in good health. Some clones in this sample may be carry-over from other donors' samples. V and J are TRBV6-4 and TRBJ2-4, with 9 positions matching TRBD2. Sequencing was performed on naive CD4+ T cells from PBMCs. Noted subset: CD45RA+ positively selected. The CDR3 bases are TGTGCCAGCAGAGGACTAGCGCCAGACATTCAGTACTTC. Translating gives CASRGLAPDIQYF.